This T cell receptor (beta chain) was sequenced for a study of blood T cell repertoires in COVID-19. About the research overall: The United States, Italy and Spain provided the acute and convalescent COVID-19 samples.

In its sample, this clone was seen a few times. Original data processing: Reference gene primer amplification gave estimated nucleated cell counts. The assay was immunoSEQ multiplex PCR, and TCRdb's table has in-frame clones only and misses some. Clone size and the V and J calls come from that table; the DNA yielded D and trimming. This table holds about 50,000 clones, over 75% found once. Seattle's cohort entered during active infection and was followed longitudinally. The clonotype originates from a woman aged 80 or older with COVID-19, enrolled during active disease. The sequencing input was peripheral blood.

The CDR3 DNA sequence: TGTGCCAGCAGCTCCTTCCCCGGGACAGTCAATGAAAAACTGTTTTTT. It is translated as CASSSFPGTVNEKLFF. V usage is TRBV9 and J usage is TRBJ1-4, with 7 bases lining up with TRBD1. With V trimmed by 4 bases and J by 5 bases, 11 bases remained unmatched. This CDR3 comprises 16 residues. Germline loops: CDR1 SGDLS, CDR2 YYNGEE.